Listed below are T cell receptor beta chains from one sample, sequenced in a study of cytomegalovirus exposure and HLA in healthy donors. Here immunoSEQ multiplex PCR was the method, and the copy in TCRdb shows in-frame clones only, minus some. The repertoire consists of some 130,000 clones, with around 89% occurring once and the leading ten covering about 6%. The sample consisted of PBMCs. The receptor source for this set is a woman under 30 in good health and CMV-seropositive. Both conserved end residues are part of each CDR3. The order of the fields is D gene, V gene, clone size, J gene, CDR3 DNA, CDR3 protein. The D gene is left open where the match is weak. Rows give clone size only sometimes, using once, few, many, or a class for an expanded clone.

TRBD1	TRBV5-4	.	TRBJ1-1	TGTGCCAGCAGCTCAAAAACAGGGGAAGCAACTGAAGCTTTCTTT	CASSSKTGEATEAFF
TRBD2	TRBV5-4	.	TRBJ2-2	TGTGCCAGCAGCTTGGGTAGCGGGGGGAAGAACACCGGGGAGCTGTTTTTT	CASSLGSGGKNTGELFF
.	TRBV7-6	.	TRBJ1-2	TGTGCCAGCAGCCCCTCCTATGATCCTAACTATGGCTACACCTTC	CASSPSYDPNYGYTF
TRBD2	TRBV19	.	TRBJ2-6	TGTGCCAGTAGTCTCAAAGCGGGGGGAGATGGGGCCAACGTCCTGACTTTC	CASSLKAGGDGANVLTF
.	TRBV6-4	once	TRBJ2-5	TGTGCCAGCAGTACAGGTCTCGGGGAGACCCAGTACTTC	CASSTGLGETQYF
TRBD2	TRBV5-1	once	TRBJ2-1	TGCGCCAGCAGCTCCGCCGGGACTAGCAATAATGAGCAGTTCTTC	CASSSAGTSNNEQFF
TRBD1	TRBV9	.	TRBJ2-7	TGTGCCAGCAGCGCCGGACAGGGTCCCGTATCCTACGAGCAGTACTTC	CASSAGQGPVSYEQYF
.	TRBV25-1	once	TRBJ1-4	TGTGCCAGCAGTGAACAGGGTCTTAATGAAAAACTGTTTTTT	CASSEQGLNEKLFF
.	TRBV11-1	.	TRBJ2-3	TGTGCCAGCAGCTCCGACAGGGATACGCAGTATTTT	CASSSDRDTQYF
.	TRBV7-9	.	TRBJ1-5	TGTGCCAGCAGCTTCGGGGGGCCCCGGGGACAGCCCCAGCATTTT	CASSFGGPRGQPQHF
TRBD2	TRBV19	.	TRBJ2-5	TGTGCCAGTAAGGGCGGGGGACCTCCAGGGACCCAGTACTTC	CASKGGGPPGTQYF
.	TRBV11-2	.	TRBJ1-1	TGTGCCAGCAGCTTAGTTAGTGGGGCCAACACTGAAGCTTTCTTT	CASSLVSGANTEAFF
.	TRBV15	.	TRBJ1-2	TGTGCCACCAGCAGAGATTGGGGGCAGGCCCAGTATGGCTACACCTTC	CATSRDWGQAQYGYTF
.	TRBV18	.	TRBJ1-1	TGTGCCAGCTCACTAAAAGGGAGGGTGAACACTGAAGCTTTCTTT	CASSLKGRVNTEAFF
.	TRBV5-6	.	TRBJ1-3	TGTGCCAGCAGCTTCCAGGGCCTGCCAGGAAACACCATATATTTT	CASSFQGLPGNTIYF
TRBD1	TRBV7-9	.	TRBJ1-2	TGTGCCAGCAGCTTAGCAGGGACAGGGGTCGGCTACACCTTC	CASSLAGTGVGYTF
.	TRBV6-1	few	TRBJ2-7	TGTGCCAGCAGGGACAGCTCCTACGAGCAGTACTTC	CASRDSSYEQYF
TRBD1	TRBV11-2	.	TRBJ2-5	TGTGCCAGCAGCTTAGGTCTGGGACAGGGTCAAGAGACCCAGTACTTC	CASSLGLGQGQETQYF
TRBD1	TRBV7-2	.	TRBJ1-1	TGTGCCAGCAGCTTTTCGACAGGGGGGAACACTGAAGCTTTCTTT	CASSFSTGGNTEAFF
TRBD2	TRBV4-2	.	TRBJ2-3	TGTGCCAGCAGCCAAGGACTAGCGGGGATATACGGCACAGATACGCAGTATTTT	CASSQGLAGIYGTDTQYF
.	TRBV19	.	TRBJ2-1	TGTGCCAGTAGTATTGGAGTGGGGAGCTACAATGAGCAGTTCTTC	CASSIGVGSYNEQFF
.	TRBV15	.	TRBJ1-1	TGTGCCACCCAACTAGAGTTGAACACTGAAGCTTTCTTT	CATQLELNTEAFF
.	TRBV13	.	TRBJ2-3	TGTGCCAGCAGCTTAGGCGGGAGAGGGATAGATACGCAGTATTTT	CASSLGGRGIDTQYF
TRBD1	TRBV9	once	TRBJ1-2	TGTGCCAGCAGCGACGACAGGGATCTACGTAACTATGGCTACACCTTC	CASSDDRDLRNYGYTF
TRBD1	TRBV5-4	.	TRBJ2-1	TGTGCCAGCAGCTTTGGGACAGGGAAGGATGAGCAGTTCTTC	CASSFGTGKDEQFF
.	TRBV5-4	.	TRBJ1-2	TGTGCCAGCAGCCCTCTTGGGAGGGGCTTGGTCGGGTTTGACTATGGCTACACCTTC	CASSPLGRGLVGFDYGYTF
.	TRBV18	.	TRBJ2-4	TGTGCCAGCTCACCACTCGCAGGGAGGCCAGGATACTTAGCCAAAAACATTCAGTACTTC	CASSPLAGRPGYLAKNIQYF
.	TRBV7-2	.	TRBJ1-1	TGTGCCAGCAGCTCAGTTACCGGGGGGGGAGCTTTCTTT	CASSSVTGGGAFF
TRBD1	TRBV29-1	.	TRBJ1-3	TGCAGCGTAGTCCCGAGGGGGCATGGAAACACCATATATTTT	CSVVPRGHGNTIYF
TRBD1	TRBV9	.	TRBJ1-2	TGTGCCAGCAGCCTAACCATCGACCCGTTTCAGGGGGTCGGTTATTCGGGCTACACCTTC	CASSLTIDPFQGVGYSGYTF
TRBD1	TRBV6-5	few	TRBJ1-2	TGTGCCAGCAGTATCGGGACAGGGTTTGGCTACACCTTC	CASSIGTGFGYTF
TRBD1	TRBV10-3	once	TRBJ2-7	TGTGCCATCAGTTACCGGGACAGGGGAAGGTACGAGCAGTACTTC	CAISYRDRGRYEQYF
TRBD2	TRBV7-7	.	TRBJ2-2	TGTGCTAGCAGCCCGAGCGGGGGCAACACCGGGGAGCTGTTTTTT	CASSPSGGNTGELFF
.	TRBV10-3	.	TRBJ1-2	TGTGCCATCAGTCCTAAACCCTATGGCTACACCTTC	CAISPKPYGYTF
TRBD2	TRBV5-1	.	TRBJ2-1	TGCGCCAGCAGCCCCGGGACTAGCGGGACCAGGGCGCTCTTC	CASSPGTSGTRALF